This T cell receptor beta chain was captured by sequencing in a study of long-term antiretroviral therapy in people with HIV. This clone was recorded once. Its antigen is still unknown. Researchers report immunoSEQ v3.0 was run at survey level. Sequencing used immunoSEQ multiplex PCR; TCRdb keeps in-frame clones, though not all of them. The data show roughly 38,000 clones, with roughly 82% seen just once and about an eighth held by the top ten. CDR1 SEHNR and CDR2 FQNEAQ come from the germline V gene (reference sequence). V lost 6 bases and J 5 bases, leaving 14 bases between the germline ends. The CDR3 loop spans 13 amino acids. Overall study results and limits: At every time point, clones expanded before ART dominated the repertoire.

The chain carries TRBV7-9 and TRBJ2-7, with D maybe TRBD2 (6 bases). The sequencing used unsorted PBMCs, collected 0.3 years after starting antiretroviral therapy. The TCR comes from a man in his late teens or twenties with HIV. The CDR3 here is CASRPGRTDEQYF. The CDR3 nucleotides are TGTGCCAGCAGACCTGGGAGGACGGACGAGCAGTACTTC.